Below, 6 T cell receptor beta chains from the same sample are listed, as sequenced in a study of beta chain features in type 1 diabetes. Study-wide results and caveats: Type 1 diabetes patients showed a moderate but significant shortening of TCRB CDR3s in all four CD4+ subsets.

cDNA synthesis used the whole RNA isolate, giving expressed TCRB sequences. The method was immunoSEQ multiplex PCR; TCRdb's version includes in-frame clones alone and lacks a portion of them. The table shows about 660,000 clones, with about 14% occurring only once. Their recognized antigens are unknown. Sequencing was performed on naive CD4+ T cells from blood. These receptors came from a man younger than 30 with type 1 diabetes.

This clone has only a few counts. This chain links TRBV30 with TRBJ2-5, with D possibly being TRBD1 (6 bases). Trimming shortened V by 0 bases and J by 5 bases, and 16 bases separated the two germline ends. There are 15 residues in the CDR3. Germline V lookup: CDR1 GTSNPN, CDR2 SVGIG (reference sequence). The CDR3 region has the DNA TGTGCCTGGAGTGTAATATGGGGGCAGGGGGAGACCCAGTACTTC. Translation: CAWSVIWGQGETQYF.

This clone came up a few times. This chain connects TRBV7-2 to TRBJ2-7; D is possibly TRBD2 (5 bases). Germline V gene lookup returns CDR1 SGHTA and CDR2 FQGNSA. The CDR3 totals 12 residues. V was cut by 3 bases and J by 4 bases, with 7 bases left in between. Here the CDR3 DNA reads TGTGCCAGCAGCTTCCGACTATACGAGCAGTACTTC. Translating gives CASSFRLYEQYF.

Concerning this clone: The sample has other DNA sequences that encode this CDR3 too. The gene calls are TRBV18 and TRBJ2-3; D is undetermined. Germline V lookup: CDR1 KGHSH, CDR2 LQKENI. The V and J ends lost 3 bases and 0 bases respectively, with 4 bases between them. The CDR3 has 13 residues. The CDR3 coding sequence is TGTGCCAGCTCACCGTCTAGCACAGATACGCAGTATTTT. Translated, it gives CASSPSSTDTQYF.

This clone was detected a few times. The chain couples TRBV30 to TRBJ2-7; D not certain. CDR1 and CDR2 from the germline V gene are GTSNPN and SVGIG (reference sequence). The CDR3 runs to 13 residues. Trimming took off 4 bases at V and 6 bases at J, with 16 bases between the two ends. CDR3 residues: CAWNPHQVVEQYF. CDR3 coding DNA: TGTGCCTGGAATCCCCACCAGGTGGTCGAGCAGTACTTC.

CDR3 sequence reads: CASSLLTYEQYF. As DNA, the CDR3 is TGTGCCAGCAGCTTGTTAACCTACGAGCAGTACTTC. The rearrangement joins TRBV5-6 to TRBJ2-7; D is unclear. Germline V CDR1 and CDR2: SGHDT, YYEEEE. The CDR3 length is 12 residues. Deletions cut 1 base from V and 2 bases from J, with 4 bases between.

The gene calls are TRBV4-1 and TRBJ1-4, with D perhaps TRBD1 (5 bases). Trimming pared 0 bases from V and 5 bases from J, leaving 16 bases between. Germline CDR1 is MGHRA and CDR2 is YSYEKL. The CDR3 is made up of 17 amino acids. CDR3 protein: CASSQDPLPRGNEKLFF. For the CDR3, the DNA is TGCGCCAGCAGCCAAGACCCACTCCCGCGGGGGAATGAAAAACTGTTTTTT.